This TCR beta chain was obtained from a study of Ad26.COV2.S vaccination and SARS-CoV-2 variants (dated by TCRdb to the early 2020s). At the level of the whole study: Donors in the vaccine arm were drawn from COV1001, a multicentre, randomized, double-blind, placebo-controlled phase I-IIa trial testing Ad26.COV2.S in healthy adults. Investigators did not know the trial group allocation while performing experiments and assessing outcomes. The specificity and breadth of SARS-CoV-2-reactive T cell receptors after Ad26.COV2.S vaccination were assessed by TCRbeta repertoire sequencing. A total of around 32 samples were included in the TCR-sequenced set, comprising about 20 Ad26.COV2.S vaccine recipients, 5 placebo recipients and 8 SARS-CoV-2 convalescent individuals. Trial participants were randomized into five groups of five: low-dose or high-dose Ad26.COV2.S given once or twice, or placebo on both occasions. Ad26.COV2.S was given intramuscularly at 5x10^10 or 1x10^11 viral particles, as a single shot or as two shots 56 days apart.

The treatment or condition label of this sample denotes: approximately 18 received Ad26.COV2.S at low or high dose, single or two shots; five or six received placebo; per-sample allocation not given. For vaccine and placebo recipients, repertoires were sequenced using samples collected on day 63 after the first injection. Between 29 July and 7 August 2020, Cohort 1b enrolled approximately 26 adults aged 18-55 years at one site in Boston, USA. As a vaccine, Ad26.COV2.S was a replication-incompetent adenovirus type 26 vector that expressed a prefusion-stabilized SARS-CoV-2 spike protein derived from the original Wuhan strain. The paper's findings and limits, for the study overall: Comparable non-spike TCR breadth was observed between vaccine and placebo recipients, consistent with only spike being contained in the vaccine. Substantial breadth of spike-specific CD8+ and CD4+ T cell responses was reported after vaccination. The study lacked the statistical power to compare responses across vaccine doses or regimens. The authors noted that total T cell responses may have been underestimated by the TCR breadth and depth analyses. Higher spike-specific TCR breadth was observed in Ad26.COV2.S recipients than in placebo recipients (P = 0.0014).

The immunoSEQ Assay was the method used to sequence TCRbeta CDR3 regions. After extraction, genomic DNA underwent amplification by bias-controlled multiplex PCR, followed by high-throughput sequencing. As for how the authors treated the data: To quantify the absolute abundance of every unique TCRbeta CDR3 region, sequences were collapsed and filtered. Usable DNA was measured by amplifying reference genes present in all nucleated cells, and TCRbeta template counts were normalized to that usable DNA to estimate T cell fraction. Repertoire TCRs were annotated as SARS-CoV-2-specific by exact matching of V gene, CDR3 amino acid sequence and J gene to a known reactive TCR set. MIRA supplied the reference SARS-CoV-2 TCR set, which was filtered for enrichment in COVID-19-positive ImmuneCODE repertoires so that public or cross-reactive TCRs were removed. Using the MIRA antigens, annotated TCRs were further analysed by specific ORF or by position within an ORF. Breadth was defined as the number of annotated unique rearrangements divided by the total number of unique productive rearrangements, and depth was defined as the summed frequency of the annotated unique rearrangements. Two-sided Wilcoxon rank-sum tests were used to compare TCR breadth between groups. As stored in TCRdb, this immuneACCESS dataset retains in-frame rearrangements with V and J assigned. A fraction of the clones does not appear; measured against another copy, unresolved V genes explain less than half of the discrepancy, and the remainder lacks a known reason. The V and J calls and clone size were taken over from that table, and D and trimming were inferred from the DNA. The sample contains some 290,000 clones, around 83% of them found a single time. The top ten clonotypes cover 1.9% of the sample.

Worth noting for this clone: Its antigen is still unknown. No quality values exist for individual bases; no much larger clone is one base distant.

V drops 8 bases and J drops 0 bases, leaving 17 bases in between. The cysteine opens and the phenylalanine closes a CDR3 of 15 amino acids. Solely the CDR3 DNA is kept, with 45 bases framed from the first base. For CDR1 and CDR2, the germline V gene lists MNHEY and SVGAGI. The sequence links TRBV6-5 to TRBJ2-7, with no confident D gene call. Sequences were derived from peripheral blood, sampled in a trial of Ad26.COV2.S vaccine versus placebo. This TCR was recovered from a person between 18 and 65 years old who received the Ad26.COV2.S COVID-19 vaccine or a placebo. This receptor has the CDR3 CASGARSVGSYEQYF. The nucleotides are TGTGCCAGCGGAGCCCGATCGGTGGGCTCCTACGAGCAGTACTTC.